One sample yielded the 23 T cell receptor beta chains listed below, sequenced in a study of CD8+ T cells in alopecia areata. Treatment meaning: oral pan-JAK inhibitor, 5-10 mg twice daily. Once RNA had been extracted, it was reverse transcribed into cDNA to act as the sequencing template. TCRdb keeps only in-frame clones here, not all; method: immunoSEQ multiplex PCR. The table has approximately 200,000 clones, 58% seen once. The sample in question was CD4+ T cells sorted from blood, obtained at week 24, from a patient treated with tofacitinib. The source is a human donor with alopecia areata.

This clone has a handful of counts. The chain recombines TRBV5-1 with TRBJ2-7, with 9 bases that match TRBD1. The CDR3 is made up of 15 amino acids. Germline trimming cut 0 bases from V and 5 bases from J; bases unmatched to any gene: 6. Germline V gene sequence: CDR1 SGHRS, CDR2 YFSETQ. The CDR3 here is CASSLAGQGNDEQYF. For the CDR3, the DNA is TGCGCCAGCAGCTTGGCGGGACAGGGAAACGACGAGCAGTACTTC.

The V call is TRBV19, the J call TRBJ2-7; D is possibly TRBD2 (6 bases). Trimming stripped 10 bases from V and 1 base from J, with 17 bases between. Germline V CDR1 and CDR2: LNHDA, SQIVND (reference sequence). CDR3 length equals 14 residues. DNA for the CDR3: TGTGCCACCATGGGCGGGATGGAATCCTACGAGCAGTACTTC. Amino acids: CATMGGMESYEQYF.

This clone came up once. The chain employs TRBV7-8 and TRBJ2-7; D not certain. CDR3 length: 14 amino acids. The V and J ends lost 3 bases and 3 bases respectively, with 12 bases between them. The V gene's germline CDR1 is SGHVS and CDR2 FQNEAQ. The CDR3 sequence is CASSLSRENYEQYF. As DNA, the CDR3 is TGTGCCAGCAGCTTGAGCAGAGAGAACTACGAGCAGTACTTC.

The chain employs TRBV9 and TRBJ2-7; 9 bases fit TRBD1. V trimming: 0 bases; J trimming: 3 bases; junction bases outside the gene matches: 10. Germline loops: CDR1 SGDLS, CDR2 YYNGEE. CDR3 length equals 17 residues. This chain's CDR3 is CASSVAGDRETYYEQYF. CDR3 coding DNA: TGTGCCAGCAGCGTAGCTGGGGACAGGGAAACGTACTACGAGCAGTACTTC.

The chain employs TRBV5-4 and TRBJ1-2, with TRBD1 identical over 9 bases. The ends lost 6 bases at V and 6 bases at J; junction bases unmatched: 6. Germline CDR1 reads SGHNT; CDR2 reads YYREEE (reference sequence). The CDR3 extends over 13 amino acids. The CDR3 region is CASTLGQGHGYTF. In DNA, the CDR3 is TGTGCCAGCACCCTCGGACAGGGGCATGGCTACACCTTC.

The chain recombines TRBV7-2 with TRBJ1-3; D is uncertain. Per germline, CDR1 SGHTA and CDR2 FQGNSA. CDR3 size: 13 residues. Deletions cut 7 bases from V and 4 bases from J, with 11 bases between. The CDR3 DNA reads TGTGCCAGCACCACGTCGCCGGGAAACACCATATATTTT. Translated, it gives CASTTSPGNTIYF. Full variable domain (rest looked up from reference TRBV7-2 and TRBJ1-3): GAGVSQSPSNKVTEKGKDVELRCDPISGHTALYWYRQSLGQGLEFLIYFQGNSAPDKSGLPSDRFSAERTGGSVSTLTIQRTQQEDSAVYLCASTTSPGNTIYFGEGSWLTVV.

This clone has just one count. The chain has TRBV27 and TRBJ2-3, with 7 bases matching TRBD2. The CDR3 is 14 residues long. CDR1 is MNHEY and CDR2 is SMNVEV in the germline V gene (reference sequence). The V and J ends lost 8 bases and 0 bases, in that order; junction bases with no gene match: 5. For the CDR3, the DNA is TGTGCCAGCCGTCGGGGGGTTAGCACAGATACGCAGTATTTT. Amino acid sequence: CASRRGVSTDTQYF.

The chain has TRBV5-1 and TRBJ2-7; 7 bases agree with TRBD1. Germline CDR1 is SGHRS and CDR2 is YFSETQ. J was trimmed by 2 bases and V by 4 bases; bases with no gene match: 9. The CDR3 extends over 15 amino acids. The CDR3 DNA reads TGCGCCAGCAGCAGGGGACAGCCAAATCCCTACGAGCAGTACTTC. This translates into CASSRGQPNPYEQYF.

This chain connects TRBV28 to TRBJ1-1, with no clear D. CDR3 length: 14 amino acids. Germline CDR1 MDHEN, CDR2 SYDVKM. Deletions cut 6 bases from V and 0 bases from J, with 11 bases between. The CDR3 reads CASRPGNLNTEAFF. In DNA form, the CDR3 reads TGTGCCAGCAGACCTGGGAATCTGAACACTGAAGCTTTCTTT.

This clone has only a few counts. This chain links TRBV30 with TRBJ2-7, with a tentative D call TRBD2 (5 bases). CDR3 length: 16 amino acids. V lost 1 base and J 5 bases, leaving 21 bases between the germline ends. CDR1 and CDR2 (germline): GTSNPN, SVGIG (reference sequence). Written as DNA, the CDR3 is TGTGCCTGGAGTGAATTCGCGCCCACCGTGCGGGACGAGCAGTACTTC. Translating gives CAWSEFAPTVRDEQYF.

The chain combines TRBV5-1 with TRBJ2-1; 12 nucleotides align to TRBD1. The germline gives CDR1 SGHRS, CDR2 YFSETQ. CDR3 size: 17 residues. The ends lost 2 bases at V and 9 bases at J; junction bases unmatched: 12. CDR3 DNA sequence: TGCGCCAGCAGCTTCCAATCCCGGGACAGGGGGCTGGGTGAGCAGTTCTTC. Residues: CASSFQSRDRGLGEQFF.

This chain joins TRBV6-5 and TRBJ2-1; no clear D. Trimming removed 2 bases from V and 11 bases from J, with 7 bases in between. The CDR3 totals 11 residues. The germline V gene encodes CDR1 MNHEY and CDR2 SVGAGI. CDR3 in amino acids: CASSYDGKQFF. The CDR3 coding sequence is TGTGCCAGCAGTTACGATGGGAAGCAGTTCTTC.

The chain recombines TRBV11-2 with TRBJ1-5; 8 nucleotides match TRBD1. Trimming at V came to 5 bases and at J to 7 bases, leaving 10 bases not matched to a gene. Germline CDR1 reads SGHAT; CDR2 reads FQNNGV. The CDR3 is made up of 15 amino acids. CDR3 DNA sequence: TGTGCCAGCAGCCTAGGACAGGGACGAGGGCAGCCCCAGCATTTT. Translating it yields CASSLGQGRGQPQHF.

The gene calls are TRBV29-1 and TRBJ2-5, with a tentative D call TRBD1 (6 bases). The CDR3 is 12 residues long. V was cut by 7 bases and J by 5 bases, with 14 bases left in between. Germline CDR1 is SQVTM and CDR2 is ANQGSEA. In DNA, the CDR3 is TGCAGCGCCGATACAGGGTTGGAGACCCAGTACTTC. The encoded protein is CSADTGLETQYF.

This clone has only a few counts. J is TRBJ2-7 and V is TRBV5-4; 7 bases align to TRBD2. The ends lost 1 base at V and 2 bases at J; junction bases unmatched: 12. The CDR3 totals 17 residues. CDR1 and CDR2 (germline): SGHNT, YYREEE (reference sequence). The CDR3 sequence: CASSLKGGASGTYEQYF. CDR3 in DNA: TGTGCCAGCAGCTTGAAGGGTGGGGCTAGCGGAACCTACGAGCAGTACTTC. Full variable domain (remainder filled in from reference TRBV5-4 and TRBJ2-7): ETGVTQSPTHLIKTRGQQVTLRCSSQSGHNTVSWYQQALGQGPQFIFQYYREEENGRGNFPPRFSGLQFPNYSSELNVNALELDDSALYLCASSLKGGASGTYEQYFGPGTRLTVT.

V gene TRBV13 combines with J gene TRBJ1-1; D is unclear. CDR1 is PRHDT, CDR2 FYEKMQ, per germline (reference sequence). Trimming cost V 7 bases and J 7 bases, with 16 bases left between them. CDR3 size: 13 residues. CDR3 DNA sequence: TGTGCCAGCACACCTGACCTGGGCAGTGAAGCTTTCTTT. This sequence encodes CASTPDLGSEAFF.

V and J are TRBV4-1 and TRBJ2-3; 7 bases match TRBD2. The CDR3 length is 15 residues. The germline CDR1 and CDR2 sequences are MGHRA and YSYEKL. After removal of 0 bases from V and 0 bases from J, the junction contained 0 bases not matched to a gene. The DNA of the CDR3 is TGCGCCAGCAGCCAAGACGGGAGGAGCACAGATACGCAGTATTTT. This codes for CASSQDGRSTDTQYF.

This chain links TRBV9 with TRBJ2-3; tentative D call: TRBD2 (6 bases). V lost 3 bases and J 6 bases, leaving 17 bases between the germline ends. Germline V CDR1 and CDR2: SGDLS, YYNGEE. The CDR3 length is 15 residues. CDR3 region: CASSARAGGKDTQYF. In nucleotides, the CDR3 is TGTGCCAGCAGCGCGCGCGCTGGAGGGAAGGATACGCAGTATTTT.

A few counts support this clone. The chain has TRBV5-1 and TRBJ2-5, with 8 bases fitting TRBD1. V trimming: 1 base; J trimming: 2 bases; junction bases outside the gene matches: 4. The CDR3 extends over 15 amino acids. From germline, CDR1 is SGHRS and CDR2 YFSETQ. The CDR3 DNA is TGCGCCAGCAGCTTGCAGGGGACAGGACAAGAGACCCAGTACTTC. As protein: CASSLQGTGQETQYF.

This clone was observed a few times. The chain joins TRBV5-1 to TRBJ1-5; D remains unclear. Trimming left V 0 bases short and J 1 base short, with 8 bases between. Germline V gene sequence: CDR1 SGHRS, CDR2 YFSETQ. CDR3 size: 15 residues. CDR3 nucleotide sequence: TGCGCCAGCAGCTTGGGATATACGAGCAATCAGCCCCAGCATTTT. It translates to CASSLGYTSNQPQHF.

The chain's CDR3 is CSATGQGDEQYF. In nucleotides, the CDR3 is TGCAGCGCCACAGGACAGGGGGACGAGCAGTACTTC. V usage is TRBV29-1 and J usage is TRBJ2-7; 10 bases match TRBD1. V lost 7 bases and J lost 5; bases outside the gene matches: 5. Germline V gives CDR1 SQVTM, CDR2 ANQGSEA. The CDR3 spans 12 residues.

This clone was recorded a few times. The chain is built from TRBV5-1 and TRBJ1-6; D not resolved. The CDR3 has 15 amino acids. V lost 0 bases to trimming and J lost 7 bases, with 11 bases between them. The germline gives CDR1 SGHRS, CDR2 YFSETQ. The CDR3 loop is CASSLDRARNSPLHF. The CDR3 bases are TGCGCCAGCAGCTTGGACAGAGCGCGGAATTCACCCCTCCACTTT.

The gene calls are TRBV14 and TRBJ2-1; tentative D call: TRBD2 (6 bases). Trimming took off 1 base at V and 2 bases at J, with 12 bases between the two ends. Germline-derived CDR1 and CDR2 are SGHDN and FVKESK. The CDR3 consists of 16 residues. The CDR3 is CASSQAVGSTYNEQFF. In DNA, the CDR3 is TGTGCCAGCAGCCAAGCTGTCGGGAGTACCTACAATGAGCAGTTCTTC.